This T cell receptor beta chain was documented in a study of OX40 agonist ivuxolimab in advanced cancers. For the study in its entirety: Ivuxolimab, which targeted the costimulatory receptor OX40 (CD134), was an agonistic, fully human IgG2 monoclonal antibody. Intravenous ivuxolimab was administered to patients every 2 weeks at six dose levels: 0.01, 0.1, 0.3, 1.5, 3 and 10 mg/kg. Among the roughly 50 dose-escalation patients, around 19 had hepatocellular carcinoma, about 15 melanoma, 9 renal cell carcinoma and 9 head and neck cancer. In the dose-escalation cohort, approximately 83% of patients were male, and the mean age was 60 years with a range of about 20 to 80. Patients were allowed to have had prior anti-PD-1, anti-PD-L1 or anti-CTLA-4 therapy, and roughly two fifths of the dose-escalation patients had been treated with checkpoint inhibitors. Partial responses occurred in three dose-escalation patients, of whom one had hepatocellular carcinoma and two had cutaneous melanoma. The point of sequencing TCRbeta in the periphery was to test whether ivuxolimab changed TCR sequence diversity and drove clonal T-cell expansion. The paper reports the monotherapy dose-escalation portion (N ≈ 52 patients) of the phase I ivuxolimab trial. On the study overall, not on this receptor specifically: Low levels of normalized T-cell clonal expansion were also seen in some nonresponding patients. Antigen specificity was not determined for the clonally expanded peripheral T cells. On average, CD8+ T cells showed more expanded clones than CD4+ T cells after ivuxolimab. In partial responders in the 0.1-3.0 mg/kg groups, normalized peripheral clonal expansion was found to be among the lowest, especially among CD8+ T cells. At doses from 0.1 to 3.0 mg/kg, clonal expansion was seen in both CD4+ and CD8+ blood T cells between baseline and week 6.

A word on this clone: Its antigen specificity is not known. No per-base quality is available; no much larger clone lies one base away.

Patients with autoimmune disease history or receiving systemic immunosuppression were excluded from the trial. Peripheral blood for TCR sequencing was drawn from every dose cohort at baseline, at cycle 4 day 1 and at cycle 7 day 1. Samples were obtained from an open-label, multicenter, first-in-human phase I dose-escalation trial of ivuxolimab. Adults with locally advanced or metastatic melanoma, renal cell carcinoma, hepatocellular carcinoma or head and neck squamous cell carcinoma were enrolled in the trial. CD4+ and CD8+ T cells were sorted separately from peripheral blood before TCR sequencing. Genomic DNA was extracted from sorted cells for sequencing of the TCRbeta CDR3 region. The immunoSEQ Assay was used for sequencing of TCRbeta CDR3 regions. TCRdb limited this immuneACCESS table to in-frame rearrangements with V and J called. A share of clones is missing; checked studies link under half to unresolved V genes, and the rest is unexplained. Present in this sample are about 32,000 clones, 88% of which were seen just once. The leading ten clones occupy around three fifths of the sample.

V loses 6 bases, J loses 8 bases, and the germline ends lie 14 bases apart. The germline V gene yields MDHEN for CDR1 and SYDVKM for CDR2. The CDR3 covers 13 residues, taking in both the cysteine and the phenylalanine. Kept here is only the CDR3 DNA, which spans 39 bases and is read in frame from base 1. The chain links TRBV28 with TRBJ2-1; TRBD1 might be the D gene, on 5 matching bases. The sequences come from CD4+ or CD8+ T cells sorted from blood, collected in a trial of the OX40 agonist ivuxolimab. This TCR came from an adult with an advanced solid tumor such as melanoma, head and neck, liver or kidney cancer. Here the CDR3 is given as CASSRVGWDEQFF. The sequenced DNA: TGTGCCAGCAGCAGGGTAGGATGGGATGAGCAGTTCTTC.